The T cell receptor beta chain described here comes from a study of blood T cell repertoires in COVID-19. Study-level background: Acute and convalescent COVID-19 samples came from the United States, Italy and Spain. In each case, the material was cDNA or gDNA derived from T cells, B-cell-depleted T cells, or PBMCs.

Per the study methods: Amplification of reference gene primers provided the estimated nucleated cell counts. Repertoires were generated with immunoSEQ multiplex PCR, while TCRdb's copy carries only in-frame clones and drops some. V and J calls and clone size come straight from that table; D and trimming were deduced from the DNA. The sample yields hundreds of thousands of clones, around four fifths seen once. Losses at the gene ends were 0 bases for V and 5 bases for J; bases not matched to a gene: 3. Germline V CDR1 and CDR2: SGHDT, YYEEEE. The CDR3 spans 15 residues. V usage is TRBV5-6 and J usage is TRBJ2-1; 9 nucleotides match TRBD2. The sample comprised peripheral blood. The clonotype was recovered from a woman between 45 and 65 years old with acute or convalescent COVID-19. The CDR3: CASSLDSGSDNEQFF. CDR3 nucleotide sequence: TGTGCCAGCAGCTTGGATAGCGGGAGCGACAATGAGCAGTTCTTC.